The 15 T cell receptor beta chains below come from one sample, sequenced in a study of shared clonotypes between healthy human individuals. Profiling relied on immunoSEQ multiplex PCR, and the TCRdb table lists in-frame clones only, not all of them. Found here are a few million clones, just over 90% of them singletons; the top ten hold around 0.14%. The specimen was naive CD4+ T cells sorted from blood. Described subset: CD45RA+ positively selected. These receptors were taken from a man between 18 and 35 years old in good health.

This chain joins TRBV11-2 and TRBJ2-5; TRBD1 is a possible D gene (5 bases). Germline CDR1 is SGHAT and CDR2 is FQNNGV. The CDR3 loop spans 17 amino acids. V was cut by 1 base and J by 5 bases, with 20 bases left in between. CDR3: CASSLVRVGGTVETQYF. The CDR3 DNA reads TGTGCCAGCAGCTTAGTCAGGGTCGGTGGAACCGTGGAGACCCAGTACTTC.

The chain uses TRBV25-1 and TRBJ1-4; D perhaps matches TRBD1 (5 bases). Germline values: CDR1 MGHDK, CDR2 SYGVNS. The CDR3 length is 15 residues. V was shortened by 5 bases and J by 8 bases, with 18 bases between the two germline ends. Here the CDR3 reads CASSLPLGAVEKLFF. DNA of the CDR3: TGTGCCAGCAGTTTACCCCTAGGGGCTGTGGAAAAACTGTTTTTT.

The CDR3 bases are TGTGCCAGCAGCCTCCGGGACAGGGATAGGAACTATGGCTACACCTTC. Translation: CASSLRDRDRNYGYTF. The chain links TRBV5-4 to TRBJ1-2, with TRBD1 matching 9 bases. V shed 4 bases, J shed 2 bases, and the junction held 9 bases outside the gene matches. CDR1 SGHNT and CDR2 YYREEE come from the germline V gene (reference sequence). The CDR3 extends over 16 amino acids.

J is TRBJ1-1 and V is TRBV2; D is unclear. There are 14 residues in the CDR3. The germline gives CDR1 SNHLY, CDR2 FYNNEI. V was cut by 4 bases and J by 1 base, with 10 bases left in between. The DNA for the CDR3 is TGTGCCAGCAGTGGAGGGCAGAGGAACACTGAAGCTTTCTTT. Its protein product is CASSGGQRNTEAFF.

The chain has TRBV5-6 and TRBJ1-1, with D maybe TRBD1 (5 bases). The CDR3 loop spans 15 amino acids. Trimming cost V 4 bases and J 6 bases, with 19 bases left between them. Germline assignment: CDR1 SGHDT and CDR2 YYEEEE. The chain's CDR3 is CASSPLGTTSPEAFF. CDR3 bases: TGTGCCAGCAGCCCCTTGGGGACTACATCCCCTGAAGCTTTCTTT. The whole variable domain, filled in from reference TRBV5-6 and TRBJ1-1, reads DAGVTQSPTHLIKTRGQQVTLRCSPKSGHDTVSWYQQALGQGPQFIFQYYEEEERQRGNFPDRFSGHQFPNYSSELNVNALLLGDSALYLCASSPLGTTSPEAFFGQGTRLTVV.

The gene calls are TRBV9 and TRBJ2-3; 8 bases are shared with TRBD2. V dropped 4 bases and J dropped 10; count of bases not matched to a gene: 8. The germline CDR1 and CDR2 sequences are SGDLS and YYNGEE. The CDR3 length is 13 residues. The DNA of the CDR3 is TGTGCCAGCAGCCCTTCAGCGGGGGAATCGCAGTATTTT. This sequence encodes CASSPSAGESQYF.

The chain has TRBV28 and TRBJ2-4; 12 positions match TRBD2. After removal of 5 bases from V and 0 bases from J, the junction contained 5 bases not matched to a gene. From germline, CDR1 is MDHEN and CDR2 SYDVKM. The CDR3 spans 17 residues. The CDR3 region is CASSTSGGFLAKNIQYF. The DNA for the CDR3 is TGTGCCAGCAGTACTAGCGGGGGGTTTCTAGCCAAAAACATTCAGTACTTC.

This clone was seen a handful of times. The V and J genes are TRBV9 and TRBJ2-2; D is perhaps TRBD1 (5 bases). CDR3 size: 14 residues. Germline V gene sequence: CDR1 SGDLS, CDR2 YYNGEE. V dropped 5 bases and J dropped 1 base, with 9 bases sitting between them. The CDR3, as DNA: TGTGCCAGCAGGGGGCAGGGGAACACCGGGGAGCTGTTTTTT. It is translated as CASRGQGNTGELFF.

This chain's CDR3 is CASSENWTLHF. DNA for the CDR3: TGTGCCAGCAGTGAAAATTGGACCCTCCACTTT. The J gene is TRBJ1-6, the V gene TRBV25-1; D gene uncertain. This CDR3 has 11 residues. V lost 2 bases and J 14 bases, leaving 7 bases between the germline ends. Germline V lookup: CDR1 MGHDK, CDR2 SYGVNS.

In nucleotides, the CDR3 is TGTGCCAGCATCCACACGACAGGGGAAGCTTTCTTT. Amino acid sequence: CASIHTTGEAFF. The chain employs TRBV6-5 and TRBJ1-1; 7 nucleotides agree with TRBD1. CDR1 is MNHEY and CDR2 is SVGAGI in the germline V gene. The J segment lost 8 bases and the V segment lost 7 bases, leaving 7 bases of the junction unmatched. The CDR3 loop spans 12 amino acids.

A word on this clone: A junction end diverges from the germline sequence, so it may reflect a read error. The chain has TRBV7-7 and TRBJ2-1; TRBD2 is a possible D gene (5 bases). This CDR3 has 13 amino acids. Germline CDR1 and CDR2: SSHAT and FNYEAQ (reference sequence). The CDR3 protein is CASSSSIYNEQFF. The DNA for the CDR3 is TGTGCTAGCAGCTCTAGCATCTACAATGAGCAGTTCTTC.

The V gene is TRBV15, the J gene TRBJ2-2; a possible D gene is TRBD1 (6 bases). V was clipped by 3 bases and J by 1 base, with 24 bases between them. Germline CDR1 LNHNV, CDR2 YYDKDF (reference sequence). There are 20 residues in the CDR3. The CDR3 here is CATSSPTGALRPLNTGELFF. The DNA of the CDR3 is TGTGCCACCAGCAGTCCGACAGGCGCCTTACGCCCACTGAACACCGGGGAGCTGTTTTTT.

The chain employs TRBV28 and TRBJ2-2, with D possibly TRBD2 on 5 matching bases. This CDR3 comprises 15 residues. Trimming stripped 6 bases from V and 1 base from J, with 12 bases between. The germline gives CDR1 MDHEN, CDR2 SYDVKM. In DNA form, the CDR3 reads TGTGCCAGCAGCTCCCCGGGGATGAACACCGGGGAGCTGTTTTTT. Translating gives CASSSPGMNTGELFF.

Notes on this clone: The same CDR3 arises from other DNA sequences in this sample as well. The V call is TRBV5-1, the J call TRBJ2-2; D unclear. The CDR3 sequence is 11 residues long. The germline gives CDR1 SGHRS, CDR2 YFSETQ. V lost 1 base and J 7 bases, leaving 2 bases between the germline ends. Here the CDR3 reads CASSLSGELFF. In nucleotides, the CDR3 is TGCGCCAGCAGCTTGAGCGGGGAGCTGTTTTTT.

J is TRBJ1-1 and V is TRBV11-2, with TRBD1 as a possible D gene (6 bases). Germline lookup yields CDR1 SGHAT and CDR2 FQNNGV. V was trimmed by 7 bases and J by 1 base, leaving 16 bases between them. CDR3 length equals 15 residues. The CDR3, as DNA: TGTGCCAGCACCAGACAAGGGGGAGGGAACACTGAAGCTTTCTTT. This gives the protein CASTRQGGGNTEAFF.